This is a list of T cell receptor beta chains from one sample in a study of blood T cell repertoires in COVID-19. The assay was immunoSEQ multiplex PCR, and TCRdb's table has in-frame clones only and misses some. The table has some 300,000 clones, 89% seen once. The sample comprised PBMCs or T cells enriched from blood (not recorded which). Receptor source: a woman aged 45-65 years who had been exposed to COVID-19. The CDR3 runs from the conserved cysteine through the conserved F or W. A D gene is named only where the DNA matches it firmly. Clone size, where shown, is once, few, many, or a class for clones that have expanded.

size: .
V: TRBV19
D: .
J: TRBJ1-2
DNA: TGTGCCAGTAGTATCCGGGGTAAAGACTATGGCTACACCTTC
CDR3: CASSIRGKDYGYTF

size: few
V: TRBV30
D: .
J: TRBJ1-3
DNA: TGTGCCTACCTCCCGGGTCTCTTGAAGGACACCATATATTTT
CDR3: CAYLPGLLKDTIYF

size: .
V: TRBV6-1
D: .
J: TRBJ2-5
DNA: TGTGCCAGCAGTGAGGTCAGGGGGGATGAGACCCAGTACTTC
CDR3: CASSEVRGDETQYF

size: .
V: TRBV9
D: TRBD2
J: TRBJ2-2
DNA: TGTGCCAGCAGCCCCCCCGGGGGGGCCGGGACCGGGGAGCTGTTTTTT
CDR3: CASSPPGGAGTGELFF

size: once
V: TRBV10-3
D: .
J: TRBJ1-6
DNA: TGTGCCATCAGTGAAGAGTATTCACCCCTCCACTTT
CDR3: CAISEEYSPLHF

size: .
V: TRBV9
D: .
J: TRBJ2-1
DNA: TGTGCCAGCAGCGTAGTGGGACAAAACAATGAGCAGTTCTTC
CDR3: CASSVVGQNNEQFF

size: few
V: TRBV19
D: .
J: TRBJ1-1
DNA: TGTGCCAGTACCCCAAGGGGCAGGCAGAACACTGAAGCTTTCTTT
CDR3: CASTPRGRQNTEAFF

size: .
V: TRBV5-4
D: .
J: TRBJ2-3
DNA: TGTGCCAGCAGACAGGTATTTTCAGATACGCAGTATTTT
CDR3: CASRQVFSDTQYF

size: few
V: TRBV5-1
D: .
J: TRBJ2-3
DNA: TGCGCCAGCAGCCACGACACCGACACAGATACGCAGTATTTT
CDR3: CASSHDTDTDTQYF

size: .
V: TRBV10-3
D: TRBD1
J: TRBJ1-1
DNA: TGTGCCACGGGGACAGGGAAAATGAACACTGAAGCTTTCTTT
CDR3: CATGTGKMNTEAFF

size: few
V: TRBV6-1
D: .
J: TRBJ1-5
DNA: TGTGCCAGCAGTGAAGTAGGGGGGGGCCGTCAGCCCCAGCATTTT
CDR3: CASSEVGGGRQPQHF

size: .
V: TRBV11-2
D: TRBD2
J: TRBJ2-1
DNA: TGTGCCAGCAGCTTAGCGGCCTCGGGGGGTCGGAATGAGCAGTTCTTC
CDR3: CASSLAASGGRNEQFF

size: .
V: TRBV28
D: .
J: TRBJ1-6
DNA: TGTGCCAGCAGTTTGGTGCAGGGTAATTCACCCCTCCACTTT
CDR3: CASSLVQGNSPLHF

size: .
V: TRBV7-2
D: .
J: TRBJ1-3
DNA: TGTGCCAGCAGCTTACACGGCTCTGGAAACACCATATATTTT
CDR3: CASSLHGSGNTIYF

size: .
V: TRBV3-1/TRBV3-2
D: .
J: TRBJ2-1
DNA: TGTGCCAGCAGCCCTACCTCAAGCTCCTACAATGAGCAGTTCTTC
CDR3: CASSPTSSSYNEQFF